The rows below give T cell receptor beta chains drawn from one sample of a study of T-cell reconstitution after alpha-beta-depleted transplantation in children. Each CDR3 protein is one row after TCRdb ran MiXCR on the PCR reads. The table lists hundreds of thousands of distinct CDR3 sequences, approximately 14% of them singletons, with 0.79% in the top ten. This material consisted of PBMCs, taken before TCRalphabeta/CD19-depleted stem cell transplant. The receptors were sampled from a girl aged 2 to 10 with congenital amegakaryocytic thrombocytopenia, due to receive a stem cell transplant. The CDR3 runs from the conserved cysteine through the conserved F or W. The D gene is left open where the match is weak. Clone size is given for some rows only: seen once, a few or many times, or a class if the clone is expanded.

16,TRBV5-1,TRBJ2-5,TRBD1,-,TGCGCCAGCAGCATACAAGGACAGGGTCGGGAAGAGACCCAGTACTTC,CASSIQGQGREETQYF
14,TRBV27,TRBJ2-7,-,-,TGTGCCAGCAGTTTGAGAAGCAGTGGGCTTGAGCAGTACTTC,CASSLRSSGLEQYF
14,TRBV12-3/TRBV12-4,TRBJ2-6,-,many,TGTGCCAGCTTGGTGTCCTCTGGGGCCAACGTCCTGACTTTC,CASLVSSGANVLTF
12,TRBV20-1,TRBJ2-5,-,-,TGCAGTGCAAGCGGAGATCAAGAGACCCGGTACTTC,CSASGDQETRYF
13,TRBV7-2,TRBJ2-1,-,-,TGTGCCAGCAGCTTATCCCGGGGCAATGAGCAGTTCTTC,CASSLSRGNEQFF
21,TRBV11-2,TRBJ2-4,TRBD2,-,TGTGCCAGCAGCTTAGAATTTAGGGGGACTAGCGGGTTTCTAGCCAAAAACATTCAGTACTTC,CASSLEFRGTSGFLAKNIQYF
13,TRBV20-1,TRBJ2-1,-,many,TGCAGTGCCCGAGCGTTTTCCTACAATGAGCAGTTCTTC,CSARAFSYNEQFF
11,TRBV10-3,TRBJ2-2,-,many,TGTGCCACGTGGACGACCGGGGAGCTGTTTTTT,CATWTTGELFF
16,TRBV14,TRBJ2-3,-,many,TGTGCCAGCAGCCAAAGCGTCTCCCGTCTCACAGATACGCAGTATTTT,CASSQSVSRLTDTQYF
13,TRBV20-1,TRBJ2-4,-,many,TGCAGTGCTAGAGATCCGACAGTAAACATTCAGTACTTC,CSARDPTVNIQYF
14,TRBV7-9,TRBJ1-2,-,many,TGTGCCAGCAGCGTTAATTCAGGGGACTATGGCTACACCTTC,CASSVNSGDYGYTF
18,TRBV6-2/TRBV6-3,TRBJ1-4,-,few,TGTGCCAGCAGTTACCGGTTCGGTGGCCCACCACTTAATGAAAAACTGTTTTTT,CASSYRFGGPPLNEKLFF
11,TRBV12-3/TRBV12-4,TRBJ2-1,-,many,TGTGCCAGCAGCCCTGGGGTTGAGCAGTTCTTC,CASSPGVEQFF
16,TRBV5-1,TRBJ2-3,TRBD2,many,TGCGCCAGCAGCGCCGCCCCCGGGAGGACCCAAGATACGCAGTATTTT,CASSAAPGRTQDTQYF
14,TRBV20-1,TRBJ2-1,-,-,TGCAGTGCTATAGGGGTTTTCCCCTACAATGAGCAGTTCTTC,CSAIGVFPYNEQFF
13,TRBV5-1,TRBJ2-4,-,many,TGCGCCAGCAGCTTGGGGGCAGCTGACATTCAGTACTTC,CASSLGAADIQYF
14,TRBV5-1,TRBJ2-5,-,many,TGCGCCAGCAGCCGCAGACAAACACAAGAGACCCAGTACTTC,CASSRRQTQETQYF
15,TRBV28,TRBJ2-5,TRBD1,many,TGTGCCAGCAGCTACTGGGACAGGCCTCTGGAGACCCAGTACTTC,CASSYWDRPLETQYF
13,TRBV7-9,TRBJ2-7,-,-,TGTGCCAGCAGCTCGCCCGTGGCCTACGAGCAGTACTTC,CASSSPVAYEQYF
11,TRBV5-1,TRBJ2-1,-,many,TGCGCCAGCAGAAGCGAGAATGAGCAGTTCTTC,CASRSENEQFF
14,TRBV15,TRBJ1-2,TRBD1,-,TGTGCCACCAGCAGAGAAGGGACAGGGCAGGGCTACACCTTC,CATSREGTGQGYTF
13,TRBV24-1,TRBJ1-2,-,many,TGTGCCACCAGTGTAGGAGCCTACTATGGCTACACCTTC,CATSVGAYYGYTF
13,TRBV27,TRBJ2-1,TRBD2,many,TGTGCCAGCAGTTTAGGACTAGACACTGAGCAGTTCTTC,CASSLGLDTEQFF
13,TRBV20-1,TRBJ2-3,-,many,TGCAGTGCTACAATAAGGAAGAGAGATACGCAGTATTTT,CSATIRKRDTQYF
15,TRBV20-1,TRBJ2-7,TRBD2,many,TGCAGTGCTAGTGAAGAAGCGGGAAAAGATTACGAGCAGTACTTC,CSASEEAGKDYEQYF
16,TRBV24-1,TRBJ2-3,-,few,TGTGCCACCAGTGATCTGACAGCTACTAGCACAGATACGCAGTATTTT,CATSDLTATSTDTQYF
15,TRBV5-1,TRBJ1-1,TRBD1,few,TGCGCCAGCAGCTTCCGGGACAGGGGGCTGGCTGAAGCTTTCTTT,CASSFRDRGLAEAFF
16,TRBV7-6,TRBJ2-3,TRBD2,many,TGTGCCAGCAGCCCTTTAGCGGGGAGCAGCACAGATACGCAGTATTTT,CASSPLAGSSTDTQYF
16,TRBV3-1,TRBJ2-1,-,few,TGTGCCAGCAGCAGGGGGCCTAGCGGATCCTACAATGAGCAGTTCTTC,CASSRGPSGSYNEQFF
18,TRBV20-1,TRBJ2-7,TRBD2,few,TGCAGTGCTAGGGCCGTTGGGCGGGAGGGCCTTATTCAGTACGAGCAGTACTTC,CSARAVGREGLIQYEQYF
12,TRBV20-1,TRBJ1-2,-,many,TGCAGTGCTACTAAGGCTAACTATGGCTACACCTTC,CSATKANYGYTF
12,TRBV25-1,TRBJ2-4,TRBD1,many,TGTGCCAGCAGTGACCCCCGGACAGGGAAGTACTTC,CASSDPRTGKYF
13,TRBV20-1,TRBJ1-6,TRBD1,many,TGCAGTGCTAGAGGGGACAGGGGTTCACCCCTCCACTTT,CSARGDRGSPLHF
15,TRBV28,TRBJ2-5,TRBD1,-,TGTGCCAGCAGGCTAGGGACAGGGAGGGATGAGACCCAGTACTTC,CASRLGTGRDETQYF
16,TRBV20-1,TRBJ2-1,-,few,TGCAGTGCTAGCCTTGGTACTGTGGTCGTTTTCAATGAGCAGTTCTTC,CSASLGTVVVFNEQFF
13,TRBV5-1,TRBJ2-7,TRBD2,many,TGCGCCACCTCGACTAGCGAGGGGCACGAGCAGTACTTC,CATSTSEGHEQYF
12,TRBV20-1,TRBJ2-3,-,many,TGCAGTACCCCTGGGGCCACAGATACGCAGTATTTT,CSTPGATDTQYF
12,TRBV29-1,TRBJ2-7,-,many,TGCAGCGTTGAACGGGATGGGTACGAGCAGTACTTC,CSVERDGYEQYF
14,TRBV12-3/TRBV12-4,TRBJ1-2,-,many,TGTGCCAGCAGTCCCGATAGTGCTGGCTATGGCTACACCTTC,CASSPDSAGYGYTF
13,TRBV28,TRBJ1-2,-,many,TGTGCCAGCAGTTCTTACAGGGAGGATGGCTACACCTTC,CASSSYREDGYTF
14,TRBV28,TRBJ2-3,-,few,TGTGCCAGCAGTATCCCCGGAGGGGCCGATACGCAGTATTTT,CASSIPGGADTQYF
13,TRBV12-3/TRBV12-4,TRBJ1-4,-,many,TGTGCCAGCAGTTTCGGAGGTTGGCAAAAACTGTTTTTT,CASSFGGWQKLFF
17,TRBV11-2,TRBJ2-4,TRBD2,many,TGTGCCAGCAGCTCCCTAGCGGGAGGATCCTACAAAAACATTCAGTACTTC,CASSSLAGGSYKNIQYF
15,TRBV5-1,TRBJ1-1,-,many,TGTGCCAGCAGTCTACGAGGGCAGGGGAACACTGAAGCTTTCTTT,CASSLRGQGNTEAFF
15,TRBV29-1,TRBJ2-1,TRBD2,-,TGCAGCGTCCAACCCCCCGCGGGAGGGAGCAATGAGCAGTTCTTC,CSVQPPAGGSNEQFF
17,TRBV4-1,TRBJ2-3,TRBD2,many,TGCGCCAGCAGCCAAGAACTAGCGGGAGGGCCAATAGATACGCAGTATTTT,CASSQELAGGPIDTQYF
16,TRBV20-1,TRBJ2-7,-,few,TGCAGTGCTAGAGACGGGCGGGCTTCCAGCTCCTACGAGCAGTACTTC,CSARDGRASSSYEQYF